These 2 T cell receptor beta chains came from one sample sequenced in a study of blood T cell repertoires in COVID-19. Profiled with immunoSEQ multiplex PCR; TCRdb holds only in-frame clones, not every one. Of roughly 200,000 clones listed, 80% to 90% are singletons. The sample taken for sequencing was peripheral blood. These receptor sequences come from a middle-aged woman with COVID-19, enrolled during active disease.

The chain has TRBV9 and TRBJ1-4, with 9 bases that match TRBD1. CDR1 and CDR2 (germline): SGDLS, YYNGEE. This CDR3 region has 14 residues. J gave up 8 bases and V 3 bases, and 5 bases lay outside the gene matches. The CDR3 nucleotides are TGTGCCAGCAGCGCGGGACAGGGAGAAGAAAAACTGTTTTTT. Translation gives CASSAGQGEEKLFF.

The chain joins TRBV14 to TRBJ2-2; TRBD1 agrees at 7 bases. The ends lost 1 base at V and 7 bases at J; junction bases unmatched: 6. This CDR3 region has 15 residues. Germline V gene sequence: CDR1 SGHDN, CDR2 FVKESK. Here the CDR3 DNA reads TGTGCCAGCAGCCAAGTTCCAGGGGGAATCGGGGAGCTGTTTTTT. Protein product: CASSQVPGGIGELFF.